A single sample gave rise to the 7 T cell receptor beta chains below, sequenced in a study of blood T cell repertoires in COVID-19. Assay: immunoSEQ multiplex PCR; the TCRdb copy retains only in-frame clones and omits some. The table records fewer than 200,000 clones, around 85% of them present only once. The material sequenced was peripheral blood. The receptors derive from a man aged 60 to 69 who had recovered from COVID-19.

This chain joins TRBV5-1 and TRBJ2-5; 8 nucleotides line up with TRBD2. The junction had 3 bases not matched to a gene; V was cut back by 0 bases and J by 2 bases. This CDR3 has 15 residues. Germline CDR1 reads SGHRS; CDR2 reads YFSETQ. The DNA for the CDR3 is TGCGCCAGCAGCTTGGAAGGGACTAGGCAAGAGACCCAGTACTTC. Protein: CASSLEGTRQETQYF.

The gene calls are TRBV5-1 and TRBJ2-1, with TRBD2 matching 10 bases. Trimming at V came to 5 bases and at J to 9 bases, leaving 8 bases not matched to a gene. The CDR3 contains 14 residues. Germline V gives CDR1 SGHRS, CDR2 YFSETQ. The CDR3, as DNA: TGCGCCAGCAGGGAGCGGGGGGGCCTCGGTGAGCAGTTCTTC. Translation gives CASRERGGLGEQFF.

The V gene is TRBV29-1, the J gene TRBJ1-1; no firm D call. The CDR3 consists of 13 residues. Trimming removed 5 bases at V and 0 bases at J, with 10 bases between. Germline V gives CDR1 SQVTM, CDR2 ANQGSEA. The CDR3 reads CSVPAGMNTEAFF. The CDR3 bases are TGCAGCGTTCCGGCAGGCATGAACACTGAAGCTTTCTTT.

The rearrangement links TRBV27 to TRBJ1-6, with 7 bases fitting TRBD1. Germline V gene lookup returns CDR1 MNHEY and CDR2 SMNVEV (reference sequence). CDR3 size: 18 residues. Trimming cost V 3 bases and J 0 bases; bases outside gene matches: 8. The CDR3 loop is CASSFWRGDSSYNSPLHF. The DNA of the CDR3 is TGTGCCAGCAGTTTTTGGCGGGGGGACAGCTCCTATAATTCACCCCTCCACTTT.

V and J are TRBV10-3 and TRBJ2-3, with TRBD2 matching over 9 bases. J gave up 3 bases and V 6 bases, and 10 bases lay outside the gene matches. The germline V gene encodes CDR1 ENHRY and CDR2 SYGVKD. The CDR3 has 16 amino acids. As DNA, the CDR3 is TGTGCCATCAGCATGGGACGCGGGGGGGCAACAGATACGCAGTATTTT. The encoded protein is CAISMGRGGATDTQYF.

The J gene is TRBJ1-5, the V gene TRBV6-5, with D perhaps TRBD1 (6 bases). Deletions cut 6 bases from V and 7 bases from J, with 16 bases between. The CDR3 contains 14 residues. CDR1 and CDR2 (germline): MNHEY, SVGAGI. The CDR3 DNA sequence: TGTGCCAGCAGCATATACAGGGAGGGCCAGCCCCAGCATTTT. It yields the protein CASSIYREGQPQHF.

The genes are TRBV30 and TRBJ2-2, with TRBD1 as a possible D gene (6 bases). Germline V gene sequence: CDR1 GTSNPN, CDR2 SVGIG (reference sequence). V was cut by 3 bases and J by 4 bases, with 15 bases left in between. The CDR3 totals 15 residues. CDR3 residues: CAWSLSRGGTGELFF. The CDR3 coding sequence is TGTGCCTGGAGCCTTTCGCGAGGGGGCACCGGGGAGCTGTTTTTT.